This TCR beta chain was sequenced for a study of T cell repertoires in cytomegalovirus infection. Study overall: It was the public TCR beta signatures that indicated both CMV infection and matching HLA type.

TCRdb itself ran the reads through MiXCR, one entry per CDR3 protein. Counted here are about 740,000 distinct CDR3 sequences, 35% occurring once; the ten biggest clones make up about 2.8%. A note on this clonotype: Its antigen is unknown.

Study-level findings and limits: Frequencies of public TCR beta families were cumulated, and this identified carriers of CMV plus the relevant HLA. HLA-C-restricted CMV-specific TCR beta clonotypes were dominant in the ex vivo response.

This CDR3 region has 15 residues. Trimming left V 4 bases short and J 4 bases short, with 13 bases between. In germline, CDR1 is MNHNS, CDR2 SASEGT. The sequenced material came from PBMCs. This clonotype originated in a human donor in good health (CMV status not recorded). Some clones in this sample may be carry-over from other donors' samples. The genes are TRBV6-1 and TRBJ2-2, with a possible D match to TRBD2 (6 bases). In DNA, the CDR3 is TGTGCCAGCAGTGCAAACATGGGAGGCACCGGGGAGCTGTTTTTT. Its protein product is CASSANMGGTGELFF.